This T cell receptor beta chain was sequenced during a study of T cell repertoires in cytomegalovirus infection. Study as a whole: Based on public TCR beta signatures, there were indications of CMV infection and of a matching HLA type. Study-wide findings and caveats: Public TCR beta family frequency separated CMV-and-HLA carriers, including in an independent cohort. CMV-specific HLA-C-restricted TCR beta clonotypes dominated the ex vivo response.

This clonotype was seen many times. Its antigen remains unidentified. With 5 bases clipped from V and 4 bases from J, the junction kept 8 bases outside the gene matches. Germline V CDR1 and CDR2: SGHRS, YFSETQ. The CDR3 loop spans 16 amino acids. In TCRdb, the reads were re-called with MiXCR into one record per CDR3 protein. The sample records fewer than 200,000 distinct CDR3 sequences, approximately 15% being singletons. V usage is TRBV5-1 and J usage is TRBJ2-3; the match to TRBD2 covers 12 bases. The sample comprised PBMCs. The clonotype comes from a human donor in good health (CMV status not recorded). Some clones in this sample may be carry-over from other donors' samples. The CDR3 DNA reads TGCGCCAGCAGGCCTTTCTCTAGCGGGGGGGCAGATACGCAGTATTTT. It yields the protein CASRPFSSGGADTQYF.